The entry that follows covers one T cell receptor beta chain sequence. The antigen is undetermined. One end of the junction fails to match germline, which may point to a read error. Out of unsorted whole blood came the blood RNA, and germline DNA was extracted as well. These data belong to a study of tumor-infiltrating lymphocytes in primary liver carcinoma. Study background: Staging of the tumors gave T1-T3 N0M0, with widths of about 4.2 to 11 cm. Findings and limits, study-wide: The samples were not sorted (they were bulk), so CD4+ and CD8+ repertoires were not compared.

Looked up from germline, CDR1 is SGHAT and CDR2 is FQNNGV. There are 16 residues in the CDR3. Using a constant-region primer together with ProtoScript II reverse transcriptase, TCR beta cDNA was made from about 490 ng of total RNA. Libraries for TCR beta were built through three nested multiplex PCR rounds, which together made up a slightly modified ARM-PCR procedure. Rounds one and two of PCR, each of roughly 10 cycles, were primed with TRBV1-TRBV30 forward primers and a C-beta reverse primer. TCRdb used MiXCR to reprocess the multiplex PCR reads, holding one entry per CDR3 protein. Here the sample spans some 320,000 distinct CDR3 sequences, roughly 60% being singletons.

This receptor was identified in a man aged 35 to 55 with primary liver carcinoma and hepatitis B virus infection. Sequenced input: peripheral blood. The chain recombines TRBV11-2 with TRBJ2-2, with D tentatively TRBD1 (6 bases). The CDR3 sequence is CASIYAGRGMTGELFF. DNA of the CDR3: TGTGCCAGCATATACGCGGGCAGGGGAATGACCGGGGAGTTGTTTTTT.